This paragraph covers one TCR beta chain sequence. Its antigen is as yet unknown. The sample is drawn from a study of T-cell reconstitution after alpha-beta-depleted transplantation in children. General study results and limits: Surviving recipient cells, namely T cells and thymic progenitors, were the source of high day-60 TCRbeta diversity in some patients. Most T-cell counts and diversity one year after the transplant came from T cells that were newly produced. The study reportedly traced alpha-beta T cells about two months after transplant to several hundred expanded graft clones.

Preparation of the TCRbeta library used unique molecular identifiers. Using its own MiXCR run on the PCR reads, TCRdb lists one record per CDR3 protein. The sample has about 980,000 distinct CDR3 sequences; around 30% are singletons. Germline V gives CDR1 SEHNR, CDR2 FQNEAQ (reference sequence). The CDR3 has 16 amino acids. The V gene lost 2 bases and the J gene lost 2 bases, with 12 bases spanning the gap. The chain has TRBV7-9 and TRBJ2-2; tentatively, D is TRBD2 (6 bases). The sequences come from PBMCs, mostly from graft donor cells, collected 360 days after TCRalphabeta/CD19-depleted stem cell transplant. This receptor was obtained from a boy under two years old who had a stem cell transplant for SCID, so the T cells may come from the graft donor. The CDR3 reads CASSLRGSGNTGELFF. In DNA form, the CDR3 reads TGTGCCAGCAGCTTAAGAGGTAGCGGCAACACCGGGGAGCTGTTTTTT.